A single sample gave rise to the 23 T cell receptor beta chains below, sequenced in a study of radiation and T cells in renal cell carcinoma. This sample's time point: blood 4 weeks post-SBRT, at nephrectomy. Treatment of the sample: 15 Gy SBRT to primary tumor, nephrectomy 4 weeks later. Clones were sequenced by immunoSEQ multiplex PCR, and TCRdb holds only the in-frame ones, with some missing. The data contain about 78,000 clones, around 89% of them singletons. The sequencing used blood, collected from a patient whose treatment included radiotherapy and nephrectomy. These receptors were collected from a woman in her 70s with renal cell carcinoma.

CDR3 sequence (DNA): TGCGCCAGCAGCTGGACAGGGGGCCACCCCCAGCATTTT. This sequence encodes CASSWTGGHPQHF. V gene TRBV5-1 combines with J gene TRBJ1-5; 11 bases agree with TRBD1. The CDR3 is 13 residues long. V dropped 3 bases and J dropped 10; count of bases not matched to a gene: 3. The germline gives CDR1 SGHRS, CDR2 YFSETQ.

This chain connects TRBV7-2 to TRBJ1-1, with D unclear. Germline V gives CDR1 SGHTA, CDR2 FQGNSA. The CDR3 loop spans 12 amino acids. Trimming removed 9 bases from V and 1 base from J, with 9 bases in between. The DNA of the CDR3 is TGTGCCAGTAACCTCGGGAACACTGAAGCTTTCTTT. Translating it yields CASNLGNTEAFF.

V and J are TRBV9 and TRBJ1-1, with 7 bases that match TRBD1. V shed 4 bases, J shed 2 bases, and the junction held 11 bases outside the gene matches. Germline V lookup: CDR1 SGDLS, CDR2 YYNGEE. The CDR3 is made up of 16 amino acids. The CDR3 coding sequence is TGTGCCAGCAGCTTAGACCCTGGACAGGAAAACACTGAAGCTTTCTTT. Encoded protein: CASSLDPGQENTEAFF.

The chain joins TRBV6-6 to TRBJ1-3; 7 bases line up with TRBD1. Germline V gene sequence: CDR1 MNHNY, CDR2 SVGAGI (reference sequence). The CDR3 sequence is 15 residues long. Trimming cost V 8 bases and J 7 bases; bases outside gene matches: 14. The CDR3: CASGVTGDYRNTIYF. CDR3 sequence (DNA): TGTGCCAGCGGCGTAACAGGGGACTATCGGAACACCATATATTTT.

The genes are TRBV6-6 and TRBJ1-5, with 9 bases matching TRBD1. CDR1 is MNHNY and CDR2 is SVGAGI in the germline V gene (reference sequence). This CDR3 has 13 amino acids. V shed 7 bases and J 6 bases; nucleotides not matched to a gene: 4. CDR3 coding DNA: TGTGCCAGCAAACAGGGGGCGAGTCAGCCCCAGCATTTT. It is translated as CASKQGASQPQHF.

The J gene is TRBJ1-2, the V gene TRBV29-1; tentatively, D is TRBD1 (5 bases). Trimming shortened V by 1 base and J by 0 bases, and 9 bases separated the two germline ends. The CDR3 contains 14 residues. CDR1 is SQVTM, CDR2 ANQGSEA, per germline. The CDR3 loop is CSVEGDQANYGYTF. CDR3 nucleotides: TGCAGCGTTGAAGGGGACCAGGCTAACTATGGCTACACCTTC.

This sequence joins TRBV25-1 and TRBJ1-4; D is uncertain. Trimming stripped 8 bases from V and 5 bases from J, with 15 bases between. From germline, CDR1 is MGHDK and CDR2 SYGVNS. This CDR3 region has 14 residues. CDR3 protein: CASSFGQVNEKLFF. CDR3 nucleotide sequence: TGTGCCAGCTCATTCGGGCAGGTGAATGAAAAACTGTTTTTT. Complete variable domain (other parts from reference TRBV25-1 and TRBJ1-4): EADIYQTPRYLVIGTGKKITLECSQTMGHDKMYWYQQDPGMELHLIHYSYGVNSTEKGDLSSESTVSRIRTEHFPLTLESARPSHTSQYLCASSFGQVNEKLFFGSGTQLSVL.

This CDR3 is CASSFRSPGLTNEKLFF. The CDR3 nucleotides read TGTGCCAGCAGTTTTCGTTCTCCGGGGCTGACTAATGAAAAACTGTTTTTT. The V gene is TRBV27, the J gene TRBJ1-4; tentatively, D is TRBD1 (5 bases). Germline V gives CDR1 MNHEY, CDR2 SMNVEV (reference sequence). The CDR3 sequence is 17 residues long. The V end was cut by 3 bases, the J end by 2 bases, with 16 bases between.

The chain links TRBV27 to TRBJ2-7; 11 bases fit TRBD1. The CDR3 extends over 15 amino acids. Germline CDR1 MNHEY, CDR2 SMNVEV (reference sequence). V lost 4 bases, J lost 6 bases, and 8 bases stayed unmatched. The CDR3 nucleotides are TGTGCCAGCAGTTCGATAGGACAGGGGGCGCCCGAGCAGTACTTC. It yields the protein CASSSIGQGAPEQYF.

V gene TRBV27 combines with J gene TRBJ2-1; TRBD2 matches 7 bases. V dropped 6 bases and J dropped 7; count of bases not matched to a gene: 6. The CDR3 is 13 amino acids. Germline V gene sequence: CDR1 MNHEY, CDR2 SMNVEV (reference sequence). CDR3 protein: CASRLSGANEQFF. In DNA, the CDR3 is TGTGCCAGCAGATTGAGCGGGGCGAATGAGCAGTTCTTC.

The rearrangement links TRBV5-1 to TRBJ1-4; D uncertain. From germline, CDR1 is SGHRS and CDR2 YFSETQ. Trimming shortened V by 0 bases and J by 3 bases, and 3 bases separated the two germline ends. The CDR3 is made up of 13 amino acids. This CDR3 reads CASSLDPNEKLFF. CDR3 bases: TGCGCCAGCAGCTTGGATCCTAATGAAAAACTGTTTTTT.

This clone has only one observation. The rearrangement joins TRBV19 to TRBJ1-2; 8 bases agree with TRBD1. This CDR3 has 14 residues. Germline V gives CDR1 LNHDA, CDR2 SQIVND (reference sequence). Trimming took 3 bases from V and 6 from J; bases not matched to a gene: 6. In nucleotides, the CDR3 is TGTGCCAGTAGTATGGGGACAGGTGTACATGGCTACACCTTC. This translates into CASSMGTGVHGYTF.

The genes are TRBV5-1 and TRBJ1-1; TRBD1 matches at 8 bases. CDR3 length: 18 residues. Germline V gene data show CDR1 as SGHRS and CDR2 as YFSETQ. Unmatched junction bases numbered 18, after V lost 4 bases and J lost 4 bases. The DNA of the CDR3 is TGCGCCAGCAGCCAAACCCTATCCATAAGCAGGGGGCTCACTGAAGCTTTCTTT. Translation: CASSQTLSISRGLTEAFF.

This chain joins TRBV5-5 and TRBJ2-5, with 7 bases identical to TRBD2. Germline loops: CDR1 SGHKS, CDR2 YYEKEE (reference sequence). J was trimmed by 2 bases and V by 1 base; bases with no gene match: 2. The CDR3 is 14 amino acids. The CDR3 is CASSLTGGQETQYF. CDR3 coding DNA: TGTGCCAGCAGCTTGACGGGGGGTCAAGAGACCCAGTACTTC. Full variable domain (remainder filled in from reference TRBV5-5 and TRBJ2-5): DAGVTQSPTHLIKTRGQQVTLRCSPISGHKSVSWYQQVLGQGPQFIFQYYEKEERGRGNFPDRFSARQFPNYSSELNVNALLLGDSALYLCASSLTGGQETQYFGPGTRLLVL.

The rearrangement uses TRBV7-2 and TRBJ2-2, with D uncertain. Trimming took 5 bases from V and 0 from J, leaving 10 bases between them. Germline-derived CDR1 and CDR2 are SGHTA and FQGNSA. The CDR3 loop spans 15 amino acids. The chain's CDR3 is CASSPLATNTGELFF. CDR3 coding DNA: TGTGCCAGCAGCCCCTTAGCAACGAACACCGGGGAGCTGTTTTTT. Supplemented by reference TRBV7-2 and TRBJ2-2, the full variable domain reads GAGVSQSPSNKVTEKGKDVELRCDPISGHTALYWYRQSLGQGLEFLIYFQGNSAPDKSGLPSDRFSAERTGGSVSTLTIQRTQQEDSAVYLCASSPLATNTGELFFGEGSRLTVL.

The sample holds one count of this clone. The chain links TRBV28 to TRBJ1-6; D is undetermined. V was trimmed by 3 bases and J by 11 bases, leaving 20 bases between them. The CDR3 sequence is 16 residues long. CDR1 and CDR2 from the germline V gene are MDHEN and SYDVKM. The CDR3 DNA sequence: TGTGCCAGCAGTTTTCTCCCAGCCCGGACCCATCCACCCCTCCACTTT. Amino acids: CASSFLPARTHPPLHF.

This clone was found a few times. The chain uses TRBV5-1 and TRBJ1-6; 7 bases match TRBD1. V shed 4 bases and J 10 bases; nucleotides not matched to a gene: 8. CDR1 and CDR2 from the germline V gene are SGHRS and YFSETQ. This CDR3 has 14 amino acids. The CDR3 bases are TGCGCCAGCAGCCAGGAAGGGGGCAACTCACCCCTCCACTTT. It yields the protein CASSQEGGNSPLHF.

V usage is TRBV6-1 and J usage is TRBJ2-5; 7 bases align to TRBD2. The DNA end favors TRBJ2-7, so the J call may be wrong. The CDR3 is 17 amino acids. Germline V gene lookup returns CDR1 MNHNS and CDR2 SASEGT. DNA of the CDR3: TGTGCCAGCAGTGAACCCAGGAGCGGGAAGAGCTCCTACGAGCAGTACTTC. Translating gives CASSEPRSGKSSYEQYF.

The chain has TRBV6-5 and TRBJ1-3; D is uncertain. Germline CDR1 MNHEY, CDR2 SVGAGI. This CDR3 contains 14 residues. The V end was cut by 4 bases, the J end by 1 base, with 8 bases between. Written as DNA, the CDR3 is TGTGCCAGCAGTTCAGAGCTATCTGGAAACACCATATATTTT. This codes for CASSSELSGNTIYF.

This clone was observed once. The rearrangement links TRBV25-1 to TRBJ2-1; 10 nucleotides align to TRBD1. This CDR3 is 16 amino acids long. Germline-derived CDR1 and CDR2 are MGHDK and SYGVNS. The V gene end was trimmed by 0 bases and the J gene end by 6 bases; junction bases not matched to a gene: 5. This chain's CDR3 is CASSEYGDRGGNEQFF. The CDR3 DNA reads as TGTGCCAGCAGTGAATACGGGGACAGGGGTGGCAATGAGCAGTTCTTC.

Only one count was recorded for this clone. V and J are TRBV2 and TRBJ2-7, with 10 bases that match TRBD1. CDR3 length equals 15 residues. V was pared by 8 bases and J by 3 bases, with 10 bases of the junction left unmatched. Germline lookup yields CDR1 SNHLY and CDR2 FYNNEI. This CDR3 is CASSPGTGAFYEQYF. The CDR3 DNA sequence: TGTGCCAGCTCTCCTGGGACAGGGGCCTTCTACGAGCAGTACTTC.

The V call is TRBV5-1, the J call TRBJ2-5, with 7 bases that match TRBD2. Germline values: CDR1 SGHRS, CDR2 YFSETQ. The CDR3 consists of 15 residues. Trimming took 0 bases from V and 5 from J; bases not matched to a gene: 7. CDR3: CASSLDGLSGETQYF. The CDR3 coding sequence is TGCGCCAGCAGCTTGGACGGACTTAGCGGGGAGACCCAGTACTTC.

In the case of this clone: An end of the junction does not agree with germline; a read error may underlie this. The chain joins TRBV7-7 to TRBJ1-1; D is unclear. Per germline, CDR1 SSHAT and CDR2 FNYEAQ (reference sequence). This CDR3 has 13 amino acids. The CDR3 protein is CASSSQLGTEAFF. The CDR3 DNA reads as TGTGCTAGCAGCTCCCAACTGGGGACTGAAGCTTTCTTT.